This record looks at one T cell receptor (beta chain) sequence and its context. Its antigen is as yet unknown. The sample comes from a study of persistence of HIV-infected CD4 T cells. Cells were stimulated with CMV-infected fibroblast lysates at roughly 10 ug/mL. Sorting selected CD4+ T cells upregulating both CD40 ligand and CD69. CD8+ T cells were removed from PBMCs prior to stimulation. General study points: TCRbeta richness was lower in CMV- and Gag-responding cells than in anti-CD3/anti-CD28-responding cells.

This CDR3 contains 11 residues. Per germline, CDR1 SQVTM and CDR2 ANQGSEA. The V end lost 3 bases, the J end lost 5 bases, and 5 bases lay between the germline ends. This was the immunoSEQ version 4 assay in survey mode. Template was genomic DNA at 10 ng/uL, with up to 1 ug used per sample. Generated by immunoSEQ multiplex PCR, the TCRdb table keeps only in-frame clones and is missing some. The sample records about 7,000 clones, approximately 81% being singletons. This TCR came from an adult woman with HIV who was CMV-seropositive. This sample comprised CD4+ T cells sorted from PBMCs after approximately 19-hour stimulation, obtained from a patient who received antiretroviral therapy. The chain recombines TRBV29-1 with TRBJ2-1, with D uncertain. In nucleotides, the CDR3 is TGCAGCGTTGACAGTGACAATGAGCAGTTCTTC. Protein sequence: CSVDSDNEQFF.